Shown below are 10 T cell receptor beta chains from a single sample sequenced in a study of blood T cell repertoires in COVID-19. Produced via immunoSEQ multiplex PCR; TCRdb's table is partial and in-frame only. The table records around 150,000 clones, roughly 89% of them present only once. The sequenced sample consisted of peripheral blood. These receptors were collected from a woman aged 70-85 years with COVID-19, enrolled during active disease.

The CDR3 DNA is TGCGCCAGCAGCCCTGGGACAGCCGGGACTAGCGATTACAATGAGCAGTTCTTC. It yields the protein CASSPGTAGTSDYNEQFF. This chain links TRBV5-1 with TRBJ2-1; 10 bases agree with TRBD2. From germline, CDR1 is SGHRS and CDR2 YFSETQ. This CDR3 is 18 amino acids long. The V segment lost 4 bases and the J segment 4 bases; nucleotides outside the gene matches: 14.

The J gene is TRBJ2-1, the V gene TRBV6-1; 9 bases align to TRBD1. After removal of 1 base from V and 2 bases from J, the junction contained 6 bases not matched to a gene. The length of the CDR3 is 17 residues. CDR1 is MNHNS and CDR2 is SASEGT in the germline V gene. The CDR3 DNA reads as TGTGCCAGCAGTGAAGGGATAGGGACAGGGCCCTACAATGAGCAGTTCTTC. Amino acid sequence: CASSEGIGTGPYNEQFF.

The chain couples TRBV7-8 to TRBJ1-2; D not resolved. The length of the CDR3 is 16 residues. The V and J ends lost 1 base and 0 bases respectively, with 12 bases between them. CDR1 and CDR2 from the germline V gene are SGHVS and FQNEAQ. CDR3 protein: CASSLVRGSSNYGYTF. CDR3 bases: TGTGCCAGCAGCTTAGTTCGGGGATCTTCTAACTATGGCTACACCTTC.

The chain recombines TRBV30 with TRBJ1-4; the match to TRBD1 covers 7 bases. The V segment lost 1 base and the J segment 8 bases; nucleotides outside the gene matches: 7. The length of the CDR3 is 14 residues. In germline, CDR1 is GTSNPN, CDR2 SVGIG (reference sequence). The CDR3 DNA sequence: TGTGCCTGGAGTGCACAGGGGTTAAGGGAAAAACTGTTTTTT. This codes for CAWSAQGLREKLFF.

The rearrangement joins TRBV11-3 to TRBJ2-1, with 7 bases lining up with TRBD1. The J segment lost 15 bases and the V segment lost 1 base, leaving 9 bases of the junction unmatched. The CDR3 consists of 13 residues. Germline CDR1 is SGHNT and CDR2 is YENEEA. CDR3 amino acids: CASSLAPDRDAFF. For the CDR3, the DNA is TGTGCCAGCAGCTTAGCCCCTGACAGGGATGCGTTCTTC.

The V and J genes are TRBV6-5 and TRBJ1-2, with 10 bases identical to TRBD1. The CDR3 runs 13 residues. Looked up from germline, CDR1 is MNHEY and CDR2 is SVGAGI. With 7 bases clipped from V and 8 bases from J, the junction kept 7 bases outside the gene matches. The DNA of the CDR3 is TGTGCCAGCAATCGACAGGGGGCTCAAGGCTACACCTTC. Translated: CASNRQGAQGYTF.

The CDR3 is CASGLEGWGLGNQPQHF. In nucleotides, the CDR3 is TGTGCCAGCGGGTTGGAGGGATGGGGCTTAGGCAATCAGCCCCAGCATTTT. The chain combines TRBV2 with TRBJ1-5, with D possibly matching TRBD1 (5 bases). CDR1 and CDR2 from the germline V gene are SNHLY and FYNNEI. This CDR3 region has 17 residues. V was shortened by 8 bases and J by 2 bases, with 22 bases between the two germline ends. Complete variable domain (other parts from reference TRBV2 and TRBJ1-5): EPEVTQTPSHQVTQMGQEVILRCVPISNHLYFYWYRQILGQKVEFLVSFYNNEISEKSEIFDDQFSVERPDGSNFTLKIRSTKLEDSAMYFCASGLEGWGLGNQPQHFGDGTRLSIL.

The V and J genes are TRBV28 and TRBJ1-5; weak D call: TRBD1 (5 bases). Germline CDR1 is MDHEN and CDR2 is SYDVKM. The CDR3 has 16 amino acids. Trimming took off 6 bases at V and 3 bases at J, with 18 bases between the two ends. The CDR3: CASSLQMTVANQPQHF. CDR3 DNA sequence: TGTGCCAGCAGCCTACAAATGACAGTTGCCAATCAGCCCCAGCATTTT.

V gene TRBV30 combines with J gene TRBJ1-1; no reliable D call. V was shortened by 1 base and J by 6 bases, with 12 bases between the two germline ends. Germline lookup yields CDR1 GTSNPN and CDR2 SVGIG (reference sequence). This CDR3 contains 13 residues. In nucleotides, the CDR3 is TGTGCCTGGAGTGATTCGGGAGACTCTGAAGCTTTCTTT. Translation gives CAWSDSGDSEAFF.

V and J are TRBV11-2 and TRBJ1-3; D is unresolved. Trimming stripped 3 bases from V and 0 bases from J, with 12 bases between. The V gene's germline CDR1 is SGHAT and CDR2 FQNNGV. The CDR3 loop spans 16 amino acids. The CDR3 spells CASSLGAASSGNTIYF. In DNA form, the CDR3 reads TGTGCCAGCAGCTTGGGCGCAGCAAGCTCTGGAAACACCATATATTTT.